This TCR beta chain was captured in a study of cytomegalovirus exposure and HLA in healthy donors. General study points: An analysis done earlier found most TCR beta V segments productive about 87% or about 30% of the time.

The CDR3 runs to 15 residues. Notes on this clone: What it binds is unknown.

Amplification used 60 Vbeta primers and 13 Jbeta primers. The assay was immunoSEQ multiplex PCR, and TCRdb's table has in-frame clones only and misses some. The repertoire holds over 150,000 clones, with over 70% as singletons. Donors were ostensibly healthy at sampling, although undocumented immune exposures were probable. The chain couples TRBV21-1 to TRBJ2-5; the table calls TRBD1, which could not be checked here. TRBV21-1 is a listed pseudogene. The source of this sequence is a young man in good health and CMV-seropositive. Sequencing was carried out using PBMCs. CDR3 in DNA: TGTGCCAGCAGCAAAGGAACAGGGGGCAGGGAGACCCAGTACTTC. This gives the protein CASSKGTGGRETQYF.